The T cell receptor beta chain under discussion was sequenced for a study of blood T cell repertoires in COVID-19. Germline values: CDR1 LGHDT, CDR2 YNNKEL (reference sequence). V shed 4 bases, J shed 5 bases, and the junction held 4 bases outside the gene matches. The CDR3 extends over 13 amino acids. Profiled with immunoSEQ multiplex PCR; TCRdb holds only in-frame clones, not every one. In the table there are more than 15,000 clones, roughly 80% of which are singletons. Sequencing used peripheral blood. The origin of this receptor is a man older than 75 with active COVID-19. The V gene is TRBV3-1 (or the pseudogene TRBV3-2), the J gene TRBJ2-5, with 7 bases lining up with TRBD1. For the CDR3, the DNA is TGTGCCAGCAGCCTCGGACAGGTTGAGACCCAGTACTTC. Residues: CASSLGQVETQYF.